Only one count was recorded for the clone carrying this TCR beta chain. Its antigen is as yet unknown. The data were taken from a study of persistence of HIV-infected CD4 T cells. The libraries were made with immunoSEQ version 4 in survey mode. Here immunoSEQ multiplex PCR was the method, and the copy in TCRdb shows in-frame clones only, minus some. The table lists tens of thousands of clones, about nine tenths of them singletons, with over 0.45% in the top ten. Cells were stimulated nonspecifically with anti-CD3/anti-CD28 magnetic beads. Sorting selected CD4+ T cells upregulating both CD40 ligand and CD69. Trimming took 0 bases from V and 7 from J; bases not matched to a gene: 7. The CDR3 is 16 residues long. Germline CDR1 and CDR2: LNHNV and YYDKDF (reference sequence).

This chain links TRBV15 with TRBJ1-2, with 11 positions matching TRBD1. The receptor comes from an adult woman with HIV who was CMV-seropositive. This sample comprised CD4+ T cells sorted from PBMCs after approximately 18-hour stimulation, obtained from a patient who received antiretroviral therapy. The CDR3 region has the DNA TGTGCCACCAGCAGAGATATAGGACAGGGGGCGGTTGGCTACACCTTC. Amino acids: CATSRDIGQGAVGYTF.